Listed below are T cell receptor beta chains from one sample, sequenced in a study of PD-1 blockade in classical Hodgkin lymphoma. Generated by immunoSEQ multiplex PCR, the TCRdb table keeps only in-frame clones and is missing some. The sample lists 20,000 to 30,000 clones, roughly three quarters seen once, with approximately 3.3% in the top ten. Sequences were derived from peripheral blood mononuclear cells (PBMCs), sampled at baseline. All receptors come from a human donor with classical Hodgkin lymphoma. Each CDR3 is given with its conserved first and last residue. A D gene is named only where the DNA matches it firmly. Not every row has a clone size; where given, it reads once, few, many or a size class.

clone_size,v_call,j_call,d_call,cdr3_nt,cdr3_aa
once,TRBV5-1,TRBJ2-5,TRBD1,TGCGCCAGCAGCTCCTTACAGGGGGCCGGGGAGACCCAGTACTTC,CASSSLQGAGETQYF
NA,TRBV10-3,TRBJ1-4,NA,TGTGCCATAACTGGGAGTCTAGATGAAAAACTGTTTTTT,CAITGSLDEKLFF
NA,TRBV6-6,TRBJ1-3,NA,TGTGCCAGCAGACTCCGAGGGGAGGGCTCTGGAAACACCATATATTTT,CASRLRGEGSGNTIYF
NA,TRBV18,TRBJ2-3,NA,TGTGCCAGCGCATTGAACTCCGGGACGTACCGAGGTTCTAGCACAGATACGCAGTATTTT,CASALNSGTYRGSSTDTQYF
NA,TRBV7-2,TRBJ1-1,NA,TGTGCCAGCAGCTTTTCCGGTGCTGAAGCTTTCTTT,CASSFSGAEAFF
NA,TRBV12-2,TRBJ2-1,NA,TGTGCAAGTCGCTTGAGGGGCGGGGGGGCCTTCTTC,CASRLRGGGAFF
NA,TRBV4-3,TRBJ1-1,NA,TGCGCCAGCAGCCAAGATGGGATAGCTTTCTTT,CASSQDGIAFF
NA,TRBV6-1,TRBJ2-5,TRBD2,TGTGCCAGCAGTGATATACGGGGGGGCAACCAAGAGACCCAGTACTTC,CASSDIRGGNQETQYF
NA,TRBV30,TRBJ2-3,TRBD1,TGTGCCTGGAGTGAGGGGGCGCCGCCAGATACGCAGTATTTT,CAWSEGAPPDTQYF
few,TRBV30,TRBJ1-1,NA,TGTGCCTGGAGTAAACAGGGGAACACTGAAGCTTTCTTT,CAWSKQGNTEAFF
NA,TRBV7-2,TRBJ2-2,TRBD2,TGTGCCAGCAGCTTAGATCTAGCGGAGAACACCGGGGAGCTGTTTTTT,CASSLDLAENTGELFF
NA,TRBV11-3,TRBJ1-1,NA,TGTGCCAGCAGCTTCGGAAACACTGAAGCTTTCTTT,CASSFGNTEAFF
NA,TRBV28,TRBJ1-2,TRBD1,TGTGCCAGCACTCCAGGGGGCATCTATGGCTACACCTTC,CASTPGGIYGYTF